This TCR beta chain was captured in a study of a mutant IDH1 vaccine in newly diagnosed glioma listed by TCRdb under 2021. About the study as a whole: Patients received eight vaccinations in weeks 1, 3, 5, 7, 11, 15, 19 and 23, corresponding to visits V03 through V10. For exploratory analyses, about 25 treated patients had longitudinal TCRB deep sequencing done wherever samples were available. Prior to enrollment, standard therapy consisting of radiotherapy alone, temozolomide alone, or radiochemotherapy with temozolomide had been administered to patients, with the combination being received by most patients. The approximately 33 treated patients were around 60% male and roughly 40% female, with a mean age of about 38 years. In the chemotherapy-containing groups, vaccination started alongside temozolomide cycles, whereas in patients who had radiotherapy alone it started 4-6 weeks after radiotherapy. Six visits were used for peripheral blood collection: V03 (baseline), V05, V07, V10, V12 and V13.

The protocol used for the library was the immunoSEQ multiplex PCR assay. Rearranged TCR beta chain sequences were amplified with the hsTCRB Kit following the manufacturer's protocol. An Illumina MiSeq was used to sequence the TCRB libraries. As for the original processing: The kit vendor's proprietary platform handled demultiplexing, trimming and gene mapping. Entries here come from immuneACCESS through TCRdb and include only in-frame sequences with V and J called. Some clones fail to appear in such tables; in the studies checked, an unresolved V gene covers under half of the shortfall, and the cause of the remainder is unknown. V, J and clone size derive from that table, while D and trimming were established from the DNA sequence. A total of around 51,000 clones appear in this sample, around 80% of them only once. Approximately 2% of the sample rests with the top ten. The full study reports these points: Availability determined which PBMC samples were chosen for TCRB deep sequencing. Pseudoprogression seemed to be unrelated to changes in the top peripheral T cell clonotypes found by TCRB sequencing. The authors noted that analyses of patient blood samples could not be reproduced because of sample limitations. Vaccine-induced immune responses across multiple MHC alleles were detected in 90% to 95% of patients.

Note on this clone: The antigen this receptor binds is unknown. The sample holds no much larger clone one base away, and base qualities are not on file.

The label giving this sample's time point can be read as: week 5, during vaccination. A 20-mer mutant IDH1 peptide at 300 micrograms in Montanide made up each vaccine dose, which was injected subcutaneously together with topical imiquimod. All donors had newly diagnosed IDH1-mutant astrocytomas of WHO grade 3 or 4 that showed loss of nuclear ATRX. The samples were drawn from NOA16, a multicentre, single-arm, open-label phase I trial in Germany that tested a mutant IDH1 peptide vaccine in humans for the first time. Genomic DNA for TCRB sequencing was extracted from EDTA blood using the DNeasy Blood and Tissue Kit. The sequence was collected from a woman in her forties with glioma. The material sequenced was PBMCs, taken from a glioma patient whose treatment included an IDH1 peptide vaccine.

DNA sequence: TGTGCCAGTAGTATGACAGTTTCAACAACTAATGAAAAACTGTTTTTT. The encoded protein is CASSMTVSTTNEKLFF. Here the chain combines TRBV19 and TRBJ1-4; the best D guess is TRBD1, with 5 bases matching. CDR1 and CDR2 are drawn from the germline V gene (reference sequence): LNHDA, SQIVND. V is reduced by 3 bases and J by 0 bases, leaving a spacing of 11 bases between them. The CDR3 spans 16 residues, from the cysteine through the phenylalanine. The DNA shown is the 48-base CDR3, in frame from base 1. Extended through the reference TRBV19 and TRBJ1-4 proteins, this CDR3 yields the full variable domain: DGGITQSPKYLFRKEGQNVTLSCEQNLNHDAMYWYRQDPGQGLRLIYYSQIVNDFQKGDIAEGYSVSREKKESFPLTVTSAQKNPTAFYLCASSMTVSTTNEKLFFGSGTQLSVL.